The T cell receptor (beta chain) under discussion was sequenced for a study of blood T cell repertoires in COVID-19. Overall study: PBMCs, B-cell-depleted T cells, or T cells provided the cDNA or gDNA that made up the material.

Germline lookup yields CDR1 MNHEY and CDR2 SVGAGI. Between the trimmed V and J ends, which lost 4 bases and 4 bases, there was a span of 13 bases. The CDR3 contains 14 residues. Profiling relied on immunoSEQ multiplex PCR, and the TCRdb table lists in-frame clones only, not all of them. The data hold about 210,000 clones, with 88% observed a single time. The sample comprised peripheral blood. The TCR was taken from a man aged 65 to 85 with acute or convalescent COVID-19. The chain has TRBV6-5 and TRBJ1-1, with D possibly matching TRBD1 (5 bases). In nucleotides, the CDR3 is TGTGCCAGCAGTTCCAGGGTAGGGGCCACTGAAGCTTTCTTT. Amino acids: CASSSRVGATEAFF.